This T cell receptor beta chain emerged from a study of neurological immune-mediated disorders. 2 million PBMCs stored at -80 C were the source of the unsorted libraries. Germline lookup yields CDR1 SEHNR and CDR2 FQNEAQ (reference sequence). The V end was cut by 4 bases, the J end by 5 bases, with 8 bases between. The CDR3 spans 12 residues. This clonotype was found a few times. Via MiXCR, TCRdb re-called the 5' RACE reads, giving one row per CDR3 protein. In the table there are about 66,000 distinct CDR3 sequences, 4.5% to 5.5% of which are singletons. Sequencing was done on a sample of PBMCs. The sequence came from a man between 25 and 39 years old with multiple sclerosis. The genes are TRBV7-9 and TRBJ1-1; D is ambiguous. CDR3 coding DNA: TGTGCCAGCAGCTCCCGTCGGACTGAAGCTTTCTTT. This gives the protein CASSSRRTEAFF.